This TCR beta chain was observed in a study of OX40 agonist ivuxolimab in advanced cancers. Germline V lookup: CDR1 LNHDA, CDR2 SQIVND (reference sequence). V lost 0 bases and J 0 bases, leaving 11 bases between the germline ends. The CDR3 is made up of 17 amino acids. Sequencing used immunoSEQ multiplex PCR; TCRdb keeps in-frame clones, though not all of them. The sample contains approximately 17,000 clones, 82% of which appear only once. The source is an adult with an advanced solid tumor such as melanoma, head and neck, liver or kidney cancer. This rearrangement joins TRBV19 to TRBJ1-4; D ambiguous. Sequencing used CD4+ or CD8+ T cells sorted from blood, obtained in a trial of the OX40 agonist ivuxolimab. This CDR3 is CASSIESTWATNEKLFF. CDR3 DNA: TGTGCCAGTAGTATAGAGAGTACGTGGGCAACTAATGAAAAACTGTTTTTT. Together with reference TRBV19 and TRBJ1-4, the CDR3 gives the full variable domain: DGGITQSPKYLFRKEGQNVTLSCEQNLNHDAMYWYRQDPGQGLRLIYYSQIVNDFQKGDIAEGYSVSREKKESFPLTVTSAQKNPTAFYLCASSIESTWATNEKLFFGSGTQLSVL.